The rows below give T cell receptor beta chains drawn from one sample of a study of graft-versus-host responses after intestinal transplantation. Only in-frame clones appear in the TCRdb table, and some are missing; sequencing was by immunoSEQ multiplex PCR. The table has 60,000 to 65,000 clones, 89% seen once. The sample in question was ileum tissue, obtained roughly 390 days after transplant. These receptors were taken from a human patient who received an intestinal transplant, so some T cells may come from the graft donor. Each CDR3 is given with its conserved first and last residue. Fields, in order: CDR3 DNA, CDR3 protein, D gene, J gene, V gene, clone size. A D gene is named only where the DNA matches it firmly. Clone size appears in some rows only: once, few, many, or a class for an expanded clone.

DNA: TGTGCCAGCGGCCCCCCTCTGGGCCCGTGGGATGGCTACACCTTC
CDR3: CASGPPLGPWDGYTF
D: .
J: TRBJ1-2
V: TRBV6-5
size: once

DNA: TGTGCCAGCAGCTCTCTCCAGGGGGCCTACGAGCAGTACTTC
CDR3: CASSSLQGAYEQYF
D: TRBD1
J: TRBJ2-7
V: TRBV11-1
size: .

DNA: TGTGCCAGCAGTCTCAACAGGGGAGCCAAAAACATTCAGTACTTC
CDR3: CASSLNRGAKNIQYF
D: TRBD1
J: TRBJ2-4
V: TRBV2
size: .

DNA: TGTGCCAGCAGACGACGGGGAGCAACTAATGAAAAACTGTTTTTT
CDR3: CASRRRGATNEKLFF
D: .
J: TRBJ1-4
V: TRBV11-2
size: .

DNA: TGTGCCAGCAGCCAAGATCGGCACGGGTCAGCCTACGAGCAGTACTTC
CDR3: CASSQDRHGSAYEQYF
D: .
J: TRBJ2-7
V: TRBV4-2
size: few

DNA: TGTGCCAGCAGTCTCGGCCAAACTAATGAAAAACTGTTTTTT
CDR3: CASSLGQTNEKLFF
D: .
J: TRBJ1-4
V: TRBV27
size: .

DNA: TGTGCCAGCAGTGAACGTCTAGCGGGAGCTCGCGAGCAGTACTTC
CDR3: CASSERLAGAREQYF
D: TRBD2
J: TRBJ2-7
V: TRBV2
size: .

DNA: TGTGCCAGCACTTCCACAGGAGGATCGGTCGGGGAGCTGTTTTTT
CDR3: CASTSTGGSVGELFF
D: .
J: TRBJ2-2
V: TRBV27
size: .

DNA: TGTGCCAGCAGCGTTGGGCCAAAGGGGAACACTGAAGCTTTCTTT
CDR3: CASSVGPKGNTEAFF
D: .
J: TRBJ1-1
V: TRBV9
size: .

DNA: TGTGCCAGCAGTGCTCAGGACCGGTTCACCTACGAGCAGTACTTC
CDR3: CASSAQDRFTYEQYF
D: .
J: TRBJ2-7
V: TRBV7-2
size: .

DNA: TGCGCCAGCAGTGCCGAGAAGGGACTAGCGAGGGATGAGCAGTTCTTC
CDR3: CASSAEKGLARDEQFF
D: TRBD2
J: TRBJ2-1
V: TRBV10-2
size: .

DNA: TGCGCCAGCAGCTTTTCATCGAGCCGGGACGGCAGCTACGAGCAGTACTTC
CDR3: CASSFSSSRDGSYEQYF
D: .
J: TRBJ2-7
V: TRBV5-1
size: .

DNA: TGTGCCAGCAGCTTAGGTAACAGGGGAGGGGGCAATCAGCCCCAGCATTTT
CDR3: CASSLGNRGGGNQPQHF
D: TRBD1
J: TRBJ1-5
V: TRBV11-3
size: .

DNA: TGTGCCAGCAGCTTTCGGACCCGGGGGGAGACCCAGTACTTC
CDR3: CASSFRTRGETQYF
D: .
J: TRBJ2-5
V: TRBV7-6
size: .

DNA: TGTGCTAGTGGTTTGACCAGGGGGGATGGCTACACCTTC
CDR3: CASGLTRGDGYTF
D: TRBD1
J: TRBJ1-2
V: TRBV12-5
size: .

DNA: TGTGCCAGCAGCGTTAGCGGGGGCGGGGAGACCCAGTACTTC
CDR3: CASSVSGGGETQYF
D: TRBD2
J: TRBJ2-5
V: TRBV7-6
size: .

DNA: TGTGCCAGCTCACCACTGGGACAGGGGGCGATGAACACTGAAGCTTTCTTT
CDR3: CASSPLGQGAMNTEAFF
D: TRBD1
J: TRBJ1-1
V: TRBV18
size: .

DNA: TGTGCCAGCAGTCCGACAGTGGGTTCGGGGCAGCCCCAGCATTTT
CDR3: CASSPTVGSGQPQHF
D: .
J: TRBJ1-5
V: TRBV28
size: .

DNA: TGTGCCAGCAGTTCCATGGGACTCATCTCTGGAAACACCATATATTTT
CDR3: CASSSMGLISGNTIYF
D: .
J: TRBJ1-3
V: TRBV6-5
size: few

DNA: TGTGCCAGCAGTAACCTCGAGGGGGACCCTTCCTACGAGCAGTACTTC
CDR3: CASSNLEGDPSYEQYF
D: .
J: TRBJ2-7
V: TRBV6-6
size: .

DNA: TGCAGCGTCGTCGTGGGACTACCAAACAATGAGCAGTTCTTC
CDR3: CSVVVGLPNNEQFF
D: TRBD2
J: TRBJ2-1
V: TRBV29-1
size: .

DNA: TGCAGCGCCGCGTCTAGCGGGAGTGACGAGCAGTACTTC
CDR3: CSAASSGSDEQYF
D: TRBD2
J: TRBJ2-7
V: TRBV29-1
size: .

DNA: TGTGCCAGCAGTAGCGACAGGGTGAACACTGAAGCTTTCTTT
CDR3: CASSSDRVNTEAFF
D: TRBD1
J: TRBJ1-1
V: TRBV28
size: .

DNA: TGTGCCAGCACCCCCGGGGGTAGCGGGACTTTGGCCTACGAGCAGTACTTC
CDR3: CASTPGGSGTLAYEQYF
D: TRBD2
J: TRBJ2-7
V: TRBV28
size: .

DNA: TGTGCCAGCAGCTTGGGCGGGAGGGCCGGAGATACGCAGTATTTT
CDR3: CASSLGGRAGDTQYF
D: TRBD2
J: TRBJ2-3
V: TRBV11-1
size: .

DNA: TGTGCCAGCAGCCCAGAAGGACTAGGTCCCCACGAGCAGTACTTC
CDR3: CASSPEGLGPHEQYF
D: TRBD2
J: TRBJ2-7
V: TRBV28
size: .

DNA: TGCGCCAGCAGCTTGGAGGGGCCCGGTGAGACCCAGTACTTC
CDR3: CASSLEGPGETQYF
D: .
J: TRBJ2-5
V: TRBV5-1
size: .

DNA: TGTGCCAGCAGCGTAGGGGTTTTTGAGGACGGCGAGCAGTACTTC
CDR3: CASSVGVFEDGEQYF
D: .
J: TRBJ2-7
V: TRBV9
size: .

DNA: TGCGCCAGCAGCCTCGGACTAGTAGGAACCGCTTCCTACGAGCAGTACTTC
CDR3: CASSLGLVGTASYEQYF
D: TRBD2
J: TRBJ2-7
V: TRBV4-1
size: few